These T cell receptor beta chains were read from a single sample in a study of neurological immune-mediated disorders. Using its own MiXCR run on the 5' RACE reads, TCRdb lists one record per CDR3 protein. The top ten hold roughly 4.5% of the sample, which has 35,000 to 40,000 distinct CDR3 sequences, around 6.8% seen once. Sequences were obtained from PBMCs. The receptor source for this set is a woman aged 40 to 50 in good health. CDR3s include the opening cysteine and the closing phenylalanine or tryptophan.

v_gene | len | CDR3aa
TRBV28 | 16 | CASSLGGNGGVAEAFF
TRBV2 | 15 | CASRPGHPLFYGYTF
TRBV5-1 | 16 | CASSLGSSGGKDTQYF
TRBV7-6 | 19 | CASGLGEIDGSSYNSPLHF
TRBV6-5 | 15 | CASSYTSGGADTQYF
TRBV12-5 | 14 | CASGLSGGTDTQYF
TRBV5-1 | 12 | CASSLTKETQYF
TRBV25-1 | 16 | CASSAPLVWGLNEQFF
TRBV20-1 | 14 | CSALLAGTSYNQYF
TRBV7-6 | 16 | CASTILVAQPQETQYF
TRBV12-3/TRBV12-4 | 11 | CASRQGGEQFF
TRBV7-2 | 15 | CASRPHSQATDTQYF
TRBV5-1 | 17 | CASSSYPGLAGNNEQFF
TRBV5-1 | 16 | CASSLVRGVGNTEAFF
TRBV5-1 | 16 | CASSPTAGQQGDTQYF
TRBV28 | 13 | CATQRGGVYEQYF
TRBV7-2 | 14 | CASSLGGKGQPQHF
TRBV11-2 | 13 | CASSLLGGSEAFF
TRBV5-1 | 16 | CASSSGQRGAGNTIYF
TRBV6-6 | 16 | CASSYPAGALGETQYF
TRBV19 | 14 | CASSRRFVDNTIYF
TRBV12-3/TRBV12-4 | 16 | CASSYRTSGASDTQYF
TRBV2 | 14 | CASSEGLYNSPLHF
TRBV27 | 11 | CASSSTDTQYF
TRBV20-1 | 12 | CSARYPDNGQIF
TRBV7-9 | 14 | CASSFDGTREKLFF
TRBV24-1 | 17 | CATSPRVRSLAYNEQFF
TRBV29-1 | 12 | CSVEGPNNEQFF
TRBV6-6 | 16 | CASSYSGGQKDYGYTF
TRBV2 | 16 | CASSEAGGASGYEQYF
TRBV5-1 | 13 | CASSQRGTETQYF
TRBV5-1 | 15 | CASSLFGTPKGDQYF
TRBV29-1 | 14 | CSAGLTSGSLGQYF
TRBV2 | 16 | CASSEGRARGNQPQHF
TRBV7-8 | 15 | CASSRSDRRNYGYTF
TRBV15 | 16 | CATSKGGQTNTGELFF
TRBV18 | 16 | CASSPFRLQGEYEQYF
TRBV5-1 | 17 | CASSPSTVHSGANVLTF
TRBV5-5 | 16 | CASSPAAAILDNEQFF
TRBV5-6 | 16 | CASSSLLGQGFSPLHF
TRBV12-3/TRBV12-4 | 13 | CASIQGSHGELFF
TRBV15 | 18 | CATSRGTDWREDTGELFF